The present entry profiles one TCR beta chain with its context. CDR3 length: 13 residues. Trimming took 1 base from V and 2 from J, leaving 4 bases between them. Germline CDR1 and CDR2: MNHNS and SASEGT. Measured with immunoSEQ multiplex PCR; TCRdb has only the in-frame clones, and not every one. This table holds approximately 76,000 clones, 65% to 85% found once. This specimen comes from a study of T cells in localized non-small cell lung cancer. The material sequenced was peripheral blood, taken before any cancer treatment. This TCR derives from a female donor aged 60 or older with stage I lung adenocarcinoma. This sequence joins TRBV6-1 and TRBJ2-3; no firm D call. The CDR3 region is CASSEVSTDTQYF. The CDR3 bases are TGTGCCAGCAGTGAAGTTTCCACAGATACGCAGTATTTT.